The clone carrying this T cell receptor (beta chain) was counted a few times. This sample is drawn from a study of T-cell reconstitution after alpha-beta-depleted transplantation in children. Unique molecular identifiers were incorporated into the prepared TCRbeta library. A single record per CDR3 protein comes from TCRdb applying MiXCR to the PCR reads. The repertoire has about 580,000 distinct CDR3 sequences, 23% of them found once; the top ten carry 12% to 15%. Looked up from germline, CDR1 is SGDLS and CDR2 is YYNGEE. The V gene lost 1 base and the J gene lost 4 bases, with 9 bases spanning the gap. The CDR3 totals 14 residues.

V gene TRBV9 combines with J gene TRBJ2-1; D is unclear. This receptor was identified in a boy in the first two years of life who had a stem cell transplant for acute myeloid leukemia, so the T cells may come from the graft donor. The sequencing used PBMCs, mostly from graft donor cells, collected 360 days after TCRalphabeta/CD19-depleted stem cell transplant. The CDR3 loop is CASSVLDQYNEQFF. The CDR3 nucleotides are TGTGCCAGCAGCGTACTCGATCAGTACAATGAGCAGTTCTTC.